This T cell receptor beta chain was profiled in a study of OX40 agonist ivuxolimab in advanced cancers. General notes on the study: Ivuxolimab was an agonistic, fully human IgG2 monoclonal antibody directed against OX40 (CD134), a costimulatory receptor. Intravenous ivuxolimab was administered to patients every 2 weeks at six dose levels: 0.01, 0.1, 0.3, 1.5, 3 and 10 mg/kg. Among the roughly 54 dose-escalation patients, 19 had hepatocellular carcinoma, roughly 15 melanoma, 9 renal cell carcinoma and 9 head and neck cancer. A male proportion of nearly 85% and a mean age of 60 years, ranging from about 20 to 79, were recorded for the dose-escalation cohort. Patients were allowed to have had prior anti-PD-1, anti-PD-L1 or anti-CTLA-4 therapy, and roughly two fifths of the dose-escalation patients had been treated with checkpoint inhibitors. Partial responses were achieved by three dose-escalation patients, of whom one had hepatocellular carcinoma and two had cutaneous melanoma. The purpose of peripheral TCRbeta sequencing was to test whether ivuxolimab changed TCR sequence diversity and led to clonal T-cell expansion. The monotherapy dose-escalation portion (N ≈ 57 patients) of the phase I ivuxolimab trial is reported in the paper.

Per the germline V gene, SGHRS is the CDR1 and YFSETQ is the CDR2. Between the V and J ends, shortened by 4 bases and 0 bases respectively, the junction contains 19 bases. Spanning cysteine to phenylalanine, the CDR3 consists of 18 amino acids. Of all the DNA, just the CDR3 is kept, 54 bases in frame from base 1. The trial excluded patients who had a history of autoimmune disease or were on systemic immunosuppression. Peripheral blood for TCR sequencing was collected from all dose cohorts at baseline, on cycle 4 day 1, and on cycle 7 day 1. The samples were taken from a phase I, first-in-human, multicenter, open-label dose-escalation trial of ivuxolimab. Adults with locally advanced or metastatic melanoma, renal cell, hepatocellular, or head and neck squamous cell carcinoma were enrolled in the trial. Before TCR sequencing, CD4+ T cells and CD8+ T cells from peripheral blood were sorted into separate populations.

As regards this clone: It has no known antigen specificity. There are no base qualities to consult, and no much larger clone falls within one base.

Study-level results and caveats: In the 0.1-3.0 mg/kg groups, partial responders had among the lowest normalized peripheral clonal expansion, particularly in CD8+ T cells. At doses from 0.1 to 3.0 mg/kg, clonal expansion was seen in both CD4+ and CD8+ blood T cells between baseline and week 6. Low levels of normalized T-cell clonal expansion were also seen in some nonresponding patients. After ivuxolimab, more expanded clones were found on average in CD8+ T cells than in CD4+ T cells. Which antigens the clonally expanded peripheral T cells were specific for was not determined.

Genomic DNA was isolated from the sorted cells so that the TCRbeta CDR3 region could be sequenced. The immunoSEQ Assay was used for sequencing of TCRbeta CDR3 regions. As stored in TCRdb, this immuneACCESS dataset retains in-frame rearrangements with V and J assigned. A fraction of the clones does not appear; measured against another copy, unresolved V genes explain less than half of the discrepancy, and the remainder lacks a known reason. Counted in this sample were fewer than 120,000 clones; 89% of them appeared once. Jointly, the top ten make up around 0.27% of the sample. The starting material was CD4+ or CD8+ T cells sorted from blood, obtained in a trial of the OX40 agonist ivuxolimab. The sequence derives from an adult with an advanced solid tumor such as melanoma, head and neck, liver or kidney cancer. The chain is encoded by TRBV5-1 joined to TRBJ1-4, with no reliable assignment of the D segment. CDR3 reads: CASSRTSRAIATNEKLFF. In nucleotides, the sequence is TGCGCCAGCAGCCGAACGTCGAGGGCGATAGCAACTAATGAAAAACTGTTTTTT.